This T cell receptor (beta chain) came from a study of cytomegalovirus exposure and HLA in healthy donors. For the study at large: HLA-typed donors contributed approximately 86 million unique TCRs, which were held in an early data release. General observations from the study: Sequence variants that were highly shared formed a cluster that was likely a sequencing artifact. In a later analysis, HLA-associated TCR beta chains were more clonally expanded than equally common others.

It was with 60 Vbeta and 13 Jbeta primers that the PCR ran. Data came from immunoSEQ multiplex PCR; TCRdb stores just in-frame clones and leaves some out. The table has more than 3,500 clones, 81% seen once. As regards this clone: Its antigen is not identified.

Germline-derived CDR1 and CDR2 are GTSNPN and SVGIG (reference sequence). Trimming left V 0 bases short and J 12 bases short, with 18 bases between. This CDR3 spans 14 amino acids. The source material was PBMCs. The TCR comes from a woman aged 40-49 years in good health and CMV-seropositive. The gene calls are TRBV30 and TRBJ2-1; the D gene is possibly TRBD2 (7 bases). This CDR3 reads CAWSVTRGGILQFF. In DNA form, the CDR3 reads TGTGCCTGGAGTGTAACCAGGGGAGGGATTCTGCAGTTCTTC.